Shown below are 25 T cell receptor beta chains from a single sample sequenced in a study of T-cell reconstitution after alpha-beta-depleted transplantation in children (dated by TCRdb to between 2015 and 2016). The library was obtained by PCR. Sequencing took place on an Illumina HiSeq 2500. TCR libraries were prepared with molecular barcoding, using unique molecular identifiers to normalize TCRbeta repertoire quantification. TCRdb's own reprocessing of the public reads used fastp at Q25 and MiXCR and kept productive beta chains. Duplicate CDR3 protein sequences are folded into a single record with the most common DNA and genes. The sample records 200,000 to 250,000 distinct CDR3 sequences, 8% to 9.5% of which are singletons. The ten most abundant clones make up 5% to 7% of the sample. Sequencing used PBMCs from the stem cell graft donor, obtained from the stem cell graft. Every receptor here comes from a human donor who donated a stem cell graft to a child with acute lymphoblastic leukemia.

This clonotype has only a few counts. This chain uses TRBV6-2 or TRBV6-3 with TRBJ2-2; D possibly corresponds to TRBD1 (5 bases). This CDR3 comprises 15 residues. With 2 bases removed from V and 6 bases from J, the gap between germline ends came to 13 bases. In germline, CDR1 is MNHEY, CDR2 SVGEGT. This CDR3 reads CASSYGRAEAGELFF. CDR3 DNA: TGTGCCAGCAGTTACGGCAGGGCGGAAGCCGGGGAGCTGTTTTTT.

There are many counts of this clonotype. The rearrangement uses TRBV29-1 and TRBJ2-5, with D perhaps assigned TRBD1 or TRBD2 (5 bases each). Germline V CDR1 and CDR2: SQVTM, ANQGSEA. The CDR3 is 17 amino acids. V was clipped by 4 bases and J by 5 bases, with 26 bases between them. The CDR3, as DNA: TGCAGCGTTGTTTACCTCCACTTTTCAGGGACGGAGGAGACCCAGTACTTC. Encoded protein: CSVVYLHFSGTEETQYF.

This clonotype showed up many times. The chain employs TRBV10-1 and TRBJ2-7; 7 bases line up with TRBD1. The length of the CDR3 is 12 residues. Germline CDR1 WNHNN, CDR2 SYGVQD (reference sequence). V was clipped by 7 bases and J by 4 bases; unmatched bases: 4. CDR3 nucleotide sequence: TGCGCCAGCAAAGGCAGGGGGTACGAGCAGTACTTC. Protein sequence: CASKGRGYEQYF.

The chain uses TRBV12-3 or TRBV12-4 and TRBJ2-7; possibly TRBD1 for D (6 bases). The CDR3 contains 14 residues. Trimming removed 2 bases at V and 2 bases at J, with 10 bases between. The CDR3 DNA sequence: TGTGCCAGCAGTTTAAACAGGGACGCCTACGAGCAGTACTTC. Translating it yields CASSLNRDAYEQYF.

This clonotype was detected a few times. The rearrangement uses TRBV4-2 and TRBJ2-5, with a possible D match to TRBD2 (6 bases). The CDR3 runs to 16 residues. CDR1 and CDR2 (germline): LGHNA, YNFKEQ. Between the trimmed V and J ends, which lost 0 bases and 5 bases, there was a span of 16 bases. CDR3 nucleotide sequence: TGTGCCAGCAGCCAAGAAGGCGTCGGGGGTCGGGAGACCCAGTACTTC. Its protein product is CASSQEGVGGRETQYF.

The rearrangement links TRBV15 to TRBJ2-7; 7 bases agree with TRBD1. CDR3 length: 14 residues. Germline V lookup: CDR1 LNHNV, CDR2 YYDKDF (reference sequence). The V gene end was trimmed by 3 bases and the J gene end by 4 bases; junction bases not matched to a gene: 6. The CDR3 DNA sequence: TGTGCCACCAGCAGGACAGGGTGCATGTACGAGCAGTACTTC. Encoded protein: CATSRTGCMYEQYF.

This clonotype was detected only a few times. This chain uses TRBV18 with TRBJ2-7, with 9 nucleotides matching TRBD2. The CDR3 has 15 residues. Germline lookup yields CDR1 KGHSH and CDR2 LQKENI. Trimming cost V 0 bases and J 3 bases; bases outside gene matches: 3. For the CDR3, the DNA is TGTGCCAGCTCACCACCTGCGGGAGGGGTCTACGAGCAGTACTTC. Translation gives CASSPPAGGVYEQYF. The full variable domain, with the rest looked up from reference TRBV18 and TRBJ2-7, is NAGVMQNPRHLVRRRGQEARLRCSPMKGHSHVYWYRQLPEEGLKFMVYLQKENIIDESGMPKERFSAEFPKEGPSILRIQQVVRGDSAAYFCASSPPAGGVYEQYFGPGTRLTVT.

The CDR3 sequence is CASSLTLLGTGNSPLHF. As DNA, the CDR3 is TGTGCCAGCAGCTTAACGTTGTTAGGGACAGGGAATTCACCCCTCCACTTT. The chain carries TRBV7-8 and TRBJ1-6, with 9 bases identical to TRBD1. There are 17 residues in the CDR3. Germline V gene data show CDR1 as SGHVS and CDR2 as FQNEAQ. J lost 7 bases, V lost 2 bases, and 9 bases had no gene match.

This clonotype has at least ten counts. The V call is TRBV12-3 or TRBV12-4, the J call TRBJ1-1; TRBD1 is a possible D gene (5 bases). Trimming shortened V by 7 bases and J by 6 bases, and 15 bases separated the two germline ends. The CDR3 is made up of 13 amino acids. CDR3: CASTLPRGAEAFF. CDR3 coding DNA: TGTGCCAGCACCTTACCACGAGGGGCTGAAGCTTTCTTT.

The sample holds many counts of this clonotype. The chain is built from TRBV16 and TRBJ2-6; 9 positions match TRBD1. The CDR3 spans 16 residues. Per germline, CDR1 KGHSY and CDR2 FQNENV. The ends lost 5 bases at V and 7 bases at J; junction bases unmatched: 9. As DNA, the CDR3 is TGTGCCAGCAGCATCCTCACGGGACAGGGTGCCAACGTCCTGACTTTC. It codes for CASSILTGQGANVLTF. Using reference TRBV16 and TRBJ2-6 for the parts outside the CDR3, the full variable domain is GEEVAQTPKHLVRGEGQKAKLYCAPIKGHSYVFWYQQVLKNEFKFLISFQNENVFDETGMPKERFSAKCLPNSPCSLEIQATKLEDSAVYFCASSILTGQGANVLTFGAGSRLTVL.

This clonotype was observed at least ten times. The rearrangement uses TRBV4-1 and TRBJ2-1; D is unclear. The CDR3 sequence is 16 residues long. The germline V and J ends were trimmed by 3 bases and 3 bases, with 15 bases remaining between them. From germline, CDR1 is MGHRA and CDR2 YSYEKL. As DNA, the CDR3 is TGCGCCAGCAGCCATTCAAAAACACGAGACTACAATGAGCAGTTCTTC. Its translation: CASSHSKTRDYNEQFF.

The CDR3 protein is CATSSKNEQFF. CDR3 nucleotide sequence: TGTGCCACCAGTTCAAAGAATGAGCAGTTCTTC. The chain combines TRBV24-1 with TRBJ2-1; D is undetermined. CDR1 is KGHDR, CDR2 SFDVKD, per germline. V was cut by 6 bases and J by 7 bases, with 6 bases left in between. The CDR3 sequence is 11 residues long.

V and J are TRBV6-2 or TRBV6-3 and TRBJ2-1; TRBD2 matches 8 bases. CDR3 length: 18 amino acids. Per the germline V gene, CDR1 is MNHEY and CDR2 is SVGEGT. V lost 2 bases, J lost 2 bases, and 11 bases stayed unmatched. The CDR3 is CASSYILGAGVAYNEQFF. Written as DNA, the CDR3 is TGTGCCAGCAGTTACATACTAGGAGCGGGGGTCGCCTACAATGAGCAGTTCTTC.

The CDR3 nucleotides are TGTGCCAGCAGCTACAACCGTGAGCGGGGGGGCTGGGATACGCAGTATTTT. It encodes CASSYNRERGGWDTQYF. The rearrangement uses TRBV11-2 and TRBJ2-3; 10 positions agree with TRBD2. Unmatched junction bases numbered 13, after V lost 4 bases and J lost 6 bases. CDR3 size: 17 residues. Germline values: CDR1 SGHAT, CDR2 FQNNGV. Full variable domain (missing parts from reference TRBV11-2 and TRBJ2-3): EAGVAQSPRYKIIEKRQSVAFWCNPISGHATLYWYQQILGQGPKLLIQFQNNGVVDDSQLPKDRFSAERLKGVDSTLKIQPAKLEDSAVYLCASSYNRERGGWDTQYFGPGTRLTVL.

In its sample, this clonotype was seen many times. The chain couples TRBV9 to TRBJ2-3; no definite D call. Per germline, CDR1 SGDLS and CDR2 YYNGEE. V lost 4 bases and J lost 4, with 10 bases in between. The CDR3 spans 13 residues. The DNA of the CDR3 is TGTGCCAGCAGCCCCGTTGGTTCAGATACGCAGTATTTT. Amino acids: CASSPVGSDTQYF.

The chain carries TRBV5-1 and TRBJ1-1; no clear D gene. This CDR3 region has 14 residues. The germline CDR1 and CDR2 sequences are SGHRS and YFSETQ. Trimming stripped 3 bases from V and 2 bases from J, with 11 bases between. This chain's CDR3 is CASSSYEDNTEAFF. DNA for the CDR3: TGCGCCAGCAGCTCCTATGAGGATAACACTGAAGCTTTCTTT.

This clonotype came up many times. The chain links TRBV11-2 to TRBJ2-3; no reliable D call. Trimming took 6 bases from V and 4 from J, leaving 8 bases between them. The CDR3 covers 12 residues. Germline V gives CDR1 SGHAT, CDR2 FQNNGV. DNA for the CDR3: TGTGCCAGCAGGGGGAATTCAGATACGCAGTATTTT. Translating gives CASRGNSDTQYF.

The rearrangement links TRBV6-2 or TRBV6-3 to TRBJ1-1; D gene unclear. V lost 7 bases, J lost 1 base, and 16 bases lay in between. Germline loops: CDR1 MNHEY, CDR2 SVGEGT. The CDR3 sequence is 15 residues long. DNA of the CDR3: TGTGCCAGCAACCAAGCCCGGGGTGGGAACACTGAAGCTTTCTTT. It codes for CASNQARGGNTEAFF.

This clonotype was recorded a few times. This chain connects TRBV11-3 to TRBJ1-1; 9 nucleotides align to TRBD1. Germline loops: CDR1 SGHNT, CDR2 YENEEA. CDR3 length: 12 amino acids. J was trimmed by 8 bases and V by 5 bases; bases with no gene match: 3. Written as DNA, the CDR3 is TGTGCCAGCAGCGACGGACAGGGGGAAGCTTTCTTT. Translation gives CASSDGQGEAFF.

This clonotype was seen ten or more times. The chain links TRBV3-1 to TRBJ1-1; D is uncertain. This CDR3 is 15 amino acids long. V lost 4 bases and J 1 base, leaving 13 bases between the germline ends. Per germline, CDR1 LGHDT and CDR2 YNNKEL (reference sequence). The CDR3 here is CASSPRIVGNTEAFF. CDR3 in DNA: TGTGCCAGCAGCCCCAGAATAGTGGGGAACACTGAAGCTTTCTTT.

This clonotype showed up many times. The chain uses TRBV9 and TRBJ1-1; a possible D gene is TRBD1 (6 bases). V lost 0 bases and J 5 bases, leaving 11 bases between the germline ends. CDR3 length equals 14 residues. Germline CDR1 SGDLS, CDR2 YYNGEE. The CDR3 loop is CASSVEGRGTEAFF. CDR3 DNA sequence: TGTGCCAGCAGCGTAGAGGGCAGGGGAACTGAAGCTTTCTTT.

This clonotype has at least ten counts. The rearrangement joins TRBV6-5 to TRBJ2-3, with TRBD2 matching over 8 bases. This CDR3 comprises 14 residues. Germline CDR1 is MNHEY and CDR2 is SVGAGI. V gave up 4 bases and J gave up 5 bases; unmatched junction bases: 5. The chain's CDR3 is CASSSGLVVDTQYF. The CDR3 nucleotides read TGTGCCAGCAGTTCGGGACTAGTGGTAGATACGCAGTATTTT.

The chain couples TRBV20-1 to TRBJ2-5; D is unresolved. Germline CDR1 is DFQATT and CDR2 is SNEGSKA (reference sequence). The CDR3 totals 12 residues. The V end lost 1 base, the J end lost 2 bases, and 5 bases lay between the germline ends. CDR3 DNA sequence: TGCAGTGCTAGAGCAGAGCAAGAGACCCAGTACTTC. Translation gives CSARAEQETQYF.

This clonotype has just a few counts. The chain employs TRBV25-1 and TRBJ2-2; TRBD1 matches at 12 bases. Germline CDR1 and CDR2: MGHDK and SYGVNS. The CDR3 loop spans 16 amino acids. The J segment lost 8 bases and the V segment lost 5 bases, leaving 9 bases of the junction unmatched. The CDR3 spells CASSPWGQGAEGELFF. The CDR3 bases are TGTGCCAGCAGTCCCTGGGGACAGGGGGCAGAGGGGGAGCTGTTTTTT.

This clonotype was seen ten or more times. The chain employs TRBV5-1 and TRBJ1-6; D gene unclear. Germline V CDR1 and CDR2: SGHRS, YFSETQ. Trimming took 0 bases from V and 6 from J, leaving 4 bases between them. CDR3 length: 13 amino acids. The CDR3 region is CASSLEANSPLHF. DNA for the CDR3: TGCGCCAGCAGCTTGGAGGCTAATTCACCCCTCCACTTT.